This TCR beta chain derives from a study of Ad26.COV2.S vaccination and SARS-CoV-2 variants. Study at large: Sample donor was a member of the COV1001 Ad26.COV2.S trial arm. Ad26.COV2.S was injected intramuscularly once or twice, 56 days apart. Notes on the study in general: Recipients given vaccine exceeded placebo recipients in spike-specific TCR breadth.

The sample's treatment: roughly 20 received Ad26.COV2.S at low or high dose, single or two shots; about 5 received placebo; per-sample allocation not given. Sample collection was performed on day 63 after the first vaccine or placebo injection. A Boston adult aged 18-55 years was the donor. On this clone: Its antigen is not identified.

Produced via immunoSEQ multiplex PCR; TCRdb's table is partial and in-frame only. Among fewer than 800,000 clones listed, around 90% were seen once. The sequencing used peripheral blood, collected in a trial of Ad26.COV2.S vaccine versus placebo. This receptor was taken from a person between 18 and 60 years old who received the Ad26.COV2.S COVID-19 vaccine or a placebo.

The DNA of the CDR3 is TGCGCCAGCAGTGAGTCTAGGAGATTAGCGGGAGGCGGTGACACCGGGGAGCTGTTTTTT. It translates to CASSESRRLAGGGDTGELFF. The chain uses TRBV10-1 and TRBJ2-2, with 10 bases identical to TRBD2. The CDR3 runs to 20 residues. The junction had 13 bases not matched to a gene; V was cut back by 0 bases and J by 3 bases. Germline CDR1 reads WNHNN; CDR2 reads SYGVQD (reference sequence).